This T cell receptor (beta chain) stems from a study of T-cell reconstitution after alpha-beta-depleted transplantation in children. Germline CDR1 SGHTA, CDR2 FQGNSA. The CDR3 is made up of 15 amino acids. The V and J ends lost 5 bases and 6 bases respectively, with 16 bases between them. Preparation of the TCRbeta library used unique molecular identifiers. TCRdb reprocessed the PCR reads via MiXCR and lists one record per CDR3 protein. The sample carries approximately 400,000 distinct CDR3 sequences, 11% recorded once. The V and J genes are TRBV7-2 and TRBJ1-4, with TRBD1 as a possible D gene (6 bases). Material: PBMCs from the stem cell graft donor, obtained from the stem cell graft. This sequence originates from a human donor who donated a stem cell graft to a child with acute myeloid leukemia. In nucleotides, the CDR3 is TGTGCCAGCAGCAAAGGTCGGGGGGCGGATGAAAAACTGTTTTTT. Translating gives CASSKGRGADEKLFF.